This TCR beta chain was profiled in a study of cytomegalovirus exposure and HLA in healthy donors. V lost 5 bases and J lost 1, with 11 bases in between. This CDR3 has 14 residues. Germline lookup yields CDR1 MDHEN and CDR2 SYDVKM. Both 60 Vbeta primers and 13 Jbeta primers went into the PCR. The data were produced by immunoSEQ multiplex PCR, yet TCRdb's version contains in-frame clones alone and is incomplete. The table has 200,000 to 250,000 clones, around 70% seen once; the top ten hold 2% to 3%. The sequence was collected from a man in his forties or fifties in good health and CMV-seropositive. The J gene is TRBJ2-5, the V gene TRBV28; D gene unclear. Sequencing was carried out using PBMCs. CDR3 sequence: CASSPLAVQETQYF. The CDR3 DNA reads TGTGCCAGCAGTCCCTTGGCCGTCCAAGAGACCCAGTACTTC.